A selection of T cell receptor beta chains follows, all from one sample in a study of T cell responses to AZD1222 COVID-19 vaccine. Some clones are missing from TCRdb's copy, which holds only in-frame ones; the method was immunoSEQ multiplex PCR. The sample contains approximately 190,000 clones, under 95% of which appear only once. The specimen was peripheral blood, collected on day 0 of AZD1222 vaccination. All receptors come from an adult in good health. Both conserved end residues are part of each CDR3. D genes are given only for firm matches. A clone size is listed for some rows: how often the clone was seen (once, few, many), or a class if it is expanded.

D gene,V gene,J gene,clone size,CDR3 DNA,CDR3 protein
NA,TRBV28,TRBJ2-3,NA,TGTGCCAGCAGTTTACTTGTTGGAGATACGCAGTATTTT,CASSLLVGDTQYF
NA,TRBV6-2/TRBV6-3,TRBJ2-7,NA,TGTGCCAGCAGTTTGTCCCGGCGGGAAGGCTACGAGCAGTACTTC,CASSLSRREGYEQYF
TRBD1,TRBV27,TRBJ1-4,NA,TGTGCCAGCAACCCGGGACAGGGACGTTTTACCGAAAAACTGTTTTTT,CASNPGQGRFTEKLFF
NA,TRBV3-1/TRBV3-2,TRBJ2-1,NA,TGTGCCAGCAGCCAAGATGCCAGGGGCAATGAGCAGTTCTTC,CASSQDARGNEQFF
TRBD2,TRBV4-3,TRBJ2-7,NA,TGCGCCAGCAGCCAAGAGCGGGGGTCCCACGAGCAGTACTTC,CASSQERGSHEQYF
NA,TRBV27,TRBJ2-3,NA,TGTGCCAGCAGTTTAGTGGGCGGCCCGAGAAGGGGCACAGATACGCAGTATTTT,CASSLVGGPRRGTDTQYF
NA,TRBV10-3,TRBJ1-1,NA,TGTGCCATCAGTTACAGGGCATCGAACACTGAAGCTTTCTTT,CAISYRASNTEAFF
NA,TRBV6-1,TRBJ2-1,NA,TGTGCCAGCAGTGAATTAGGGACAGGGGTCCTAGCGGGGCACAATGAGCAGTTCTTC,CASSELGTGVLAGHNEQFF
TRBD1,TRBV7-2,TRBJ2-7,NA,TGTGCCAGCAGCTTAGGCAGGGGGCTGACCTACGAGCAGTACTTC,CASSLGRGLTYEQYF
TRBD1,TRBV28,TRBJ1-6,NA,TGTGCCAGCAGTTCGCCTTCCGGGACAGTGAATTCACCCCTCCACTTT,CASSSPSGTVNSPLHF
NA,TRBV18,TRBJ2-7,NA,TGTGCCAGCTCACCATCCTACAGTGACTCCTACGAGCAGTACTTC,CASSPSYSDSYEQYF
NA,TRBV9,TRBJ2-7,NA,TGTGCCAGCAGCGTTGCCTCGCTCTCCTACGAGCAGTACTTC,CASSVASLSYEQYF
TRBD2,TRBV11-2,TRBJ2-5,NA,TGTGCCAGCAGCTTAGGAGCGGGAGTGCCCGAAGAGACCCAGTACTTC,CASSLGAGVPEETQYF
NA,TRBV6-1,TRBJ2-3,NA,TGTGCCAGCAGTGGTGGGAGAAGCTTGAAAACAGATACGCAGTATTTT,CASSGGRSLKTDTQYF
TRBD1,TRBV5-4,TRBJ2-2,NA,TGTGCCAGCAGCTGGATACAGGGGCCCGCCACCGGGGAGCTGTTTTTT,CASSWIQGPATGELFF
TRBD1,TRBV2,TRBJ2-7,NA,TGTGCCAGCAGTGAGGGGACAGGGAATTTTTTTGTGTACGAGCAGTACTTC,CASSEGTGNFFVYEQYF
TRBD2,TRBV5-1,TRBJ2-1,NA,TGCGCCAGCAGCGCGACTAGCGGGTCATACAATGAGCAGTTCTTC,CASSATSGSYNEQFF
TRBD2,TRBV2,TRBJ2-7,NA,TGTGCCACCAACCAAGCGGGAATAAGGTACGAGCAGTACTTC,CATNQAGIRYEQYF
NA,TRBV3-1/TRBV3-2,TRBJ2-5,NA,TGTGCCAGCAGCCAACACGGGCCCCAAGAGACCCAGTACTTC,CASSQHGPQETQYF
NA,TRBV7-9,TRBJ2-6,few,TGTGCCAGCTCGGGCACTAGGCCCCACTCTGGGGCCAACGTCCTGACTTTC,CASSGTRPHSGANVLTF
NA,TRBV19,TRBJ2-1,NA,TGTGCCAGTAGTACCAGGGAAGCTGAGCAGTTCTTC,CASSTREAEQFF
TRBD2,TRBV9,TRBJ2-7,NA,TGTGCCAGCAGTCCCGGAGCGGGAGCCTCCTACGAGCAGTACTTC,CASSPGAGASYEQYF
TRBD2,TRBV7-2,TRBJ2-1,NA,TGTGCCAGCAGCTTCGTGGGGACTAGCGGCGACAATGAGCAGTTCTTC,CASSFVGTSGDNEQFF
TRBD2,TRBV19,TRBJ2-2,NA,TGTGCCAGTACCGTGGGACTAGCGGGAGTCACCGGGGAGCTGTTTTTT,CASTVGLAGVTGELFF
NA,TRBV7-3,TRBJ1-5,NA,TGTGCCAGCAGTGTGACACCAAATCAGCCCCAGCATTTT,CASSVTPNQPQHF
TRBD1,TRBV24-1,TRBJ2-7,NA,TGTGCCACCAGTGATGGACAGGGATTTTACGAGCAGTACTTC,CATSDGQGFYEQYF
TRBD2,TRBV7-2,TRBJ2-3,NA,TGTGCCAGCAGCTTAGTGGCGGGAGGGGCAGATACGCAGTATTTT,CASSLVAGGADTQYF
NA,TRBV27,TRBJ1-1,NA,TGTGCCAGCAGTTCCGTTCGGGGTTGGGTAGGTACTGAAGCTTTCTTT,CASSSVRGWVGTEAFF
TRBD1,TRBV7-2,TRBJ1-2,NA,TGTGCCAGCAGTCTTTACAGGGGTTATGGCTACACCTTC,CASSLYRGYGYTF
TRBD1,TRBV7-9,TRBJ1-4,NA,TGTGCCAGCAGCTCCCCCCGGGACAGGGAAAATGAAAAACTGTTTTTT,CASSSPRDRENEKLFF
NA,TRBV19,TRBJ1-1,NA,TGTGCCAGTAGGATCGCGACTGAAGCTTTCTTT,CASRIATEAFF
NA,TRBV5-4,TRBJ2-6,NA,TGTGCCAGCAGCAAGTGGAGCTCTGGGGCCAACGTCCTGACTTTC,CASSKWSSGANVLTF
NA,TRBV5-8,TRBJ1-5,NA,TGTGCCAGCAGCTTGGGCCCAGGGGACAATCAGCCCCAGCATTTT,CASSLGPGDNQPQHF
NA,TRBV6-5,TRBJ1-2,few,TGTGCCAGCAGTTATGACGGACTGAATGGCTACACCTTC,CASSYDGLNGYTF
NA,TRBV5-5,TRBJ1-2,NA,TGTGCCAGCAGCCACCGGGACGGACTATACTATGGCTACACCTTC,CASSHRDGLYYGYTF
NA,TRBV7-2,TRBJ2-2,NA,TGTGCCAGCAGCAACACCCTAGCCAGCGCAGTGGAGCTGTTTTTT,CASSNTLASAVELFF
NA,TRBV19,TRBJ1-5,NA,TGTGCCAGTAGTGAGAAGTATAGCAATCAGCCCCAGCATTTT,CASSEKYSNQPQHF
TRBD2,TRBV13,TRBJ2-1,NA,TGTGCCAGCAGCTTAGCGGCTAGCGGGGATAATGAGCAGTTCTTC,CASSLAASGDNEQFF
NA,TRBV9,TRBJ1-1,NA,TGTGCCAGCAGCGTATTAGAGGCCCCTGAAGCTTTCTTT,CASSVLEAPEAFF
NA,TRBV10-3,TRBJ2-2,few,TGTGCCATCAGTGAGTCTATCACCGGGGAGCTGTTTTTT,CAISESITGELFF
TRBD2,TRBV18,TRBJ2-2,once,TGTGCCAGCTCACCATCACTAGCGGGAGGAGGCACCGGGGAGCTGTTTTTT,CASSPSLAGGGTGELFF
NA,TRBV28,TRBJ1-1,NA,TGTGCCAGCAGTTTTTGGGGGAACACTGAAGCTTTCTTT,CASSFWGNTEAFF
TRBD1,TRBV11-3,TRBJ1-4,NA,TGTGCCAGCAGCCCTGATGGGCAGGGGGTCGGTGAAAAACTGTTTTTT,CASSPDGQGVGEKLFF
TRBD2,TRBV19,TRBJ2-1,NA,TGTGCCAGTACCCCACTAGCGGGGTCGTACTACAATGAGCAGTTCTTC,CASTPLAGSYYNEQFF
TRBD2,TRBV29-1,TRBJ2-3,few,TGCAGCGTTGAAGCTAGCGGGAGTTCCACAGATACGCAGTATTTT,CSVEASGSSTDTQYF
TRBD1,TRBV7-9,TRBJ2-1,NA,TGTGCCAGCAGCTTAGGACTCAGGGGGAATGAGCAGTTCTTC,CASSLGLRGNEQFF
NA,TRBV19,TRBJ2-7,NA,TGTGCCAGTAGTTGGATGTACGAGCAGTACTTC,CASSWMYEQYF
NA,TRBV19,TRBJ2-2,once,TGTGCCAGTAGTATCAGAGGGAACACCGGGGAGCTGTTTTTT,CASSIRGNTGELFF
TRBD1,TRBV6-4,TRBJ1-2,NA,TGTGCCAGCAGTCCAGGGGGTAGCTATGGCTACACCTTC,CASSPGGSYGYTF
TRBD1,TRBV28,TRBJ2-7,NA,TGTGCCAGCAGTTTATCTGACAGGGAGACCTACGAGCAGTACTTC,CASSLSDRETYEQYF
TRBD1,TRBV19,TRBJ1-5,NA,TGTGCCAGTAGTATCCAGACAGGGATCGGTCAGCCCCAGCATTTT,CASSIQTGIGQPQHF
NA,TRBV29-1,TRBJ1-1,NA,TGCAGCGTTGAAGACAAACAGGGTTCTGAAGCTTTCTTT,CSVEDKQGSEAFF
TRBD2,TRBV5-5,TRBJ2-2,NA,TGTGCCAGCAGGCCAGAGCGGGGGGAGAATCCGAGCACCGGGGAGCTGTTTTTT,CASRPERGENPSTGELFF
TRBD2,TRBV5-8,TRBJ2-1,NA,TGTGCCAGCAGCGAGGGACTAGCGGCCTACAATGAGCAGTTCTTC,CASSEGLAAYNEQFF
NA,TRBV29-1,TRBJ2-7,NA,TGCAGCGTTAGGGGGATGGGGGAGCAGTACTTC,CSVRGMGEQYF
TRBD1,TRBV5-8,TRBJ1-4,NA,TGTGCCAGCAGCTTGCTCACAGGGGTAGCTAATGAAAAACTGTTTTTT,CASSLLTGVANEKLFF
NA,TRBV7-9,TRBJ2-7,NA,TGTGCCAGCAGCTTAGTGGGGGGGACAGCTTCCTACGAGCAGTACTTC,CASSLVGGTASYEQYF
NA,TRBV19,TRBJ2-7,NA,TGTGCCAGTAGTATGGCAGGGCAGGACCACTACGAGCAGTACTTC,CASSMAGQDHYEQYF
NA,TRBV19,TRBJ1-5,once,TGTGCCAGTAGTATAGGAACGACATGGGGGAAGCCCCAGCATTTT,CASSIGTTWGKPQHF
NA,TRBV19,TRBJ2-4,NA,TGTGCCAGTAGTAGCCGAGGGAGCTTAGCCAAAAACATTCAGTACTTC,CASSSRGSLAKNIQYF